Presented here are 22 T cell receptor beta chains from one specimen sequenced in a study of metastatic and nonmetastatic thyroid tumors. TCRdb re-called clones from the PCR reads using MiXCR. The sample consists of over 20,000 clones, 15% to 18% of them appearing once. Thyroid surgery was performed in patients who had received no treatment beforehand. What was sequenced was blood. The receptors were gathered from a female donor with papillary thyroid cancer or a benign thyroid nodule (not recorded which). Some clones in this sample may be carry-over from other donors' samples.

This clone has at least ten counts. The V gene is TRBV20-1, the J gene TRBJ1-2, with D uncertain. V was pared by 5 bases and J by 4 bases, with 11 bases between. The CDR3 sequence is 12 residues long. From germline, CDR1 is DFQATT and CDR2 SNEGSKA (reference sequence). As DNA, the CDR3 is TGCAGTGCTGAAGATGGTCGCTATGGCTACACCTTC. Translated: CSAEDGRYGYTF.

This rearrangement joins TRBV4-3 to TRBJ2-7, with D hard to call. The ends were cut back, 8 bases at V and 4 bases at J, with 9 bases in the middle. Per the germline V gene, CDR1 is LGHNA and CDR2 is YSLEER. The CDR3 is 11 amino acids. The CDR3 DNA is TGCGCCAGCGGAAATAGTTACGAGCAGTACTTC. This translates into CASGNSYEQYF.

Comment on this clone: Since a much larger clone is just one base distant, this may be a read error. The V call is TRBV12-3 or TRBV12-4, the J call TRBJ1-1; maybe TRBD1 (6 bases). The V gene lost 5 bases and the J gene lost 6 bases, with 13 bases spanning the gap. This CDR3 has 13 residues. The CDR3, as DNA: TGTGCCAGCAGTGGGGGCGGGGGGTCTGAAGCTTTCTTT. Residues: CASSGGGGSEAFF.

This clone was observed at least ten times. The chain combines TRBV10-2 with TRBJ2-1; TRBD1 agrees at 9 bases. The CDR3 consists of 14 residues. Germline V gene sequence: CDR1 WSHSY, CDR2 SAAADI. The ends lost 9 bases at V and 2 bases at J; junction bases unmatched: 5. Here the CDR3 reads CASGRDRAYNEQFF. The CDR3, as DNA: TGCGCCAGTGGGAGGGACAGGGCCTACAATGAGCAGTTCTTC.

This clone has a handful of counts. V gene TRBV19 combines with J gene TRBJ2-7; D might be TRBD2 (5 bases). CDR3 length: 11 amino acids. V lost 9 bases and J lost 5, with 11 bases in between. Germline V gene lookup returns CDR1 LNHDA and CDR2 SQIVND (reference sequence). The CDR3: CASSDWNEQYF. CDR3 bases: TGTGCCAGCTCGGACTGGAACGAGCAGTACTTC.

This clone was found many times. This sequence joins TRBV6-2 or TRBV6-3 and TRBJ2-1; D might be TRBD2 (6 bases). V dropped 4 bases and J dropped 6 bases, with 13 bases sitting between them. Germline V gives CDR1 MNHEY, CDR2 SVGEGT. CDR3 length: 14 residues. The CDR3 DNA is TGTGCCAGCAGTTCGTGGGAGGTGGGCAATGAGCAGTTCTTC. Protein product: CASSSWEVGNEQFF.

This clone was recorded at least ten times. J is TRBJ2-1 and V is TRBV7-6; 8 nucleotides agree with TRBD1. Germline loops: CDR1 SGHVS, CDR2 FNYEAQ. V lost 5 bases, J lost 6 bases, and 9 bases stayed unmatched. The CDR3 runs 15 residues. The CDR3 region has the DNA TGTGCCAGCAGCAGAGGACAGGGATTCGGCAATGAGCAGTTCTTC. Its translation is CASSRGQGFGNEQFF.

In its sample, this clone was seen many times. The V gene is TRBV19, the J gene TRBJ1-1, with 9 bases aligning to TRBD1. Losses at the gene ends were 5 bases for V and 4 bases for J; bases not matched to a gene: 5. The CDR3 runs 14 residues. Germline V lookup: CDR1 LNHDA, CDR2 SQIVND (reference sequence). The DNA of the CDR3 is TGTGCCAGTAGTGCGACAGGGGGAGGCACTGAAGCTTTCTTT. Protein sequence: CASSATGGGTEAFF.

This clone was detected many times. The chain links TRBV5-1 to TRBJ2-7; 8 bases are a match to TRBD2. The V gene end was trimmed by 0 bases and the J gene end by 0 bases; junction bases not matched to a gene: 2. This CDR3 is 15 amino acids long. Germline-derived CDR1 and CDR2 are SGHRS and YFSETQ. The CDR3 bases are TGCGCCAGCAGCTTGGCGGGGGGGAGCTCCTACGAGCAGTACTTC. It specifies CASSLAGGSSYEQYF.

This clone rates as medium-sized (0.01 to 0.1%). Additional DNA sequences in this sample encode the identical CDR3. V is TRBV20-1 and J is TRBJ1-5; the D is unclear. This CDR3 region has 15 residues. Trimming left V 0 bases short and J 7 bases short, with 16 bases between. Per the germline V gene, CDR1 is DFQATT and CDR2 is SNEGSKA (reference sequence). CDR3 region: CSARDPSRSGQPQHF. The CDR3 nucleotides read TGCAGTGCTAGAGATCCCAGCAGGTCGGGGCAGCCCCAGCATTTT.

This clone is classed as medium-sized (0.01 to 0.1%). The V gene is TRBV6-2 or TRBV6-3, the J gene TRBJ2-1; D is unresolved. Germline assignment: CDR1 MNHEY and CDR2 SVGEGT. V dropped 7 bases and J dropped 2 bases, with 6 bases sitting between them. The CDR3 extends over 12 amino acids. The DNA of the CDR3 is TGTGCCAGCACCACTACCTACAATGAGCAGTTCTTC. Its protein product is CASTTTYNEQFF.

In its sample, this clone was seen many times. The chain couples TRBV7-2 to TRBJ1-1, with a possible D match to TRBD1 (6 bases). Between the trimmed V and J ends, which lost 0 bases and 10 bases, there was a span of 12 bases. This CDR3 spans 13 amino acids. Germline CDR1 SGHTA, CDR2 FQGNSA. The CDR3 sequence: CASSLAEGGAAFF. Here the CDR3 DNA reads TGTGCCAGCAGCTTAGCGGAGGGGGGGGCAGCTTTCTTT.

This clone was recorded many times. This rearrangement joins TRBV2 to TRBJ1-2, with a possible D match to TRBD1 (5 bases). The CDR3 loop spans 13 amino acids. Trimming cost V 4 bases and J 1 base, with 7 bases left between them. From germline, CDR1 is SNHLY and CDR2 FYNNEI. In nucleotides, the CDR3 is TGTGCCAGCAGTGCCGACAGTAACTATGGCTACACCTTC. Translated, it gives CASSADSNYGYTF.

This clone was seen repeatedly, ten times or more. The gene calls are TRBV7-8 and TRBJ1-4; a weak D match, TRBD1 (6 bases). Germline CDR1 is SGHVS and CDR2 is FQNEAQ. With 1 base removed from V and 7 bases from J, the gap between germline ends came to 16 bases. The CDR3 runs 16 residues. The CDR3 region is CASSLGLPGAGEKLFF. The CDR3 nucleotides are TGTGCCAGCAGCTTAGGTCTCCCGGGGGCTGGTGAAAAACTGTTTTTT.

This clone occurred a few times. The chain joins TRBV28 to TRBJ1-1; tentatively, D is TRBD1 (6 bases). CDR1 MDHEN and CDR2 SYDVKM come from the germline V gene. The V end lost 6 bases, the J end lost 1 base, and 9 bases lay between the germline ends. The CDR3 is made up of 13 amino acids. Here the CDR3 DNA reads TGTGCCAGCAGGGAGGGGGGGAACACTGAAGCTTTCTTT. This translates into CASREGGNTEAFF.

This clone appeared a few times. A much larger clone lies a single base off, so this may be a read error. The chain links TRBV7-2 to TRBJ2-5, with D uncertain. Germline V gene sequence: CDR1 SGHTA, CDR2 FQGNSA. The CDR3 contains 11 residues. The CDR3 DNA reads TGTGCCAGCAGCCCCCAAGAGACCCAGTGCTTC. Translation: CASSPQETQCF. Using reference TRBV7-2 and TRBJ2-5 for the parts outside the CDR3, the full variable domain is GAGVSQSPSNKVTEKGKDVELRCDPISGHTALYWYRQSLGQGLEFLIYFQGNSAPDKSGLPSDRFSAERTGGSVSTLTIQRTQQEDSAVYLCASSPQETQCFGPGTRLLVL.

This clone was picked up many times. The junction shows a germline mismatch at one end, possibly a read error. The chain links TRBV10-1 to TRBJ2-3, with TRBD2 identical over 9 bases. The V gene's germline CDR1 is WNHNN and CDR2 SYGVQD (reference sequence). There are 16 residues in the CDR3. CDR3: CASSDPAGTSRDTQYF. In DNA, the CDR3 is TGCGCCAGCAGTGACCCCGCCGGGACTAGCAGAGATACGCAGTATTTT.

There are many counts of this clone. The chain uses TRBV7-2 and TRBJ2-5; D possibly corresponds to TRBD2 (6 bases). There are 13 residues in the CDR3. Between the trimmed V and J ends, which lost 7 bases and 5 bases, there was a span of 14 bases. CDR1 SGHTA and CDR2 FQGNSA come from the germline V gene. CDR3 DNA sequence: TGTGCCAGCATTCCGACTAGTCGGGAGACCCAGTACTTC. Residues: CASIPTSRETQYF.

The chain combines TRBV5-1 with TRBJ1-6, with D uncertain. This CDR3 region has 16 residues. The germline V gene has CDR1 SGHRS and CDR2 YFSETQ. Between the trimmed V and J ends, which lost 4 bases and 5 bases, there was a span of 16 bases. DNA for the CDR3: TGCGCCAGCAGCCTGACTTGGCGCGGAAATAATTCACCCCTCCACTTT. As protein: CASSLTWRGNNSPLHF.

This clone was seen more than once but under ten times. A much larger clonotype is one base distant, so this may be a read error. The chain couples TRBV10-2 to TRBJ2-5; D is unresolved. The CDR3 loop spans 12 amino acids. CDR1 and CDR2 (germline): WSHSY, SAAADI. V lost 2 bases and J 3 bases, leaving 4 bases between the germline ends. CDR3 protein: CASSEQEETQYF. The CDR3 coding sequence is TGCGCCAGCAGTGAGCAGGAAGAGACCCAGTACTTC.

This clone was observed many times. This chain links TRBV19 with TRBJ2-7, with a tentative D call TRBD1 (6 bases). V was pared by 1 base and J by 1 base, with 11 bases between. CDR1 and CDR2 from the germline V gene are LNHDA and SQIVND (reference sequence). The CDR3 covers 15 residues. In DNA form, the CDR3 reads TGTGCCAGTAGTATAGCAGGGACACCTTCCTACGAGCAGTACTTC. This encodes CASSIAGTPSYEQYF.

This clone showed up many times. V and J are TRBV19 and TRBJ1-5; 7 nucleotides line up with TRBD1. This CDR3 is 16 amino acids long. Trimming cost V 3 bases and J 4 bases; bases outside gene matches: 9. Germline V gives CDR1 LNHDA, CDR2 SQIVND (reference sequence). As DNA, the CDR3 is TGTGCCAGTAGTATCCACACCGGGACAGCTAATCAGCCCCAGCATTTT. As protein: CASSIHTGTANQPQHF.